The 5 T cell receptor beta chains below were found in one sample sequenced in a study of regulatory T cells in long-lasting Graves disease. Construction of the TCR beta libraries employed iRepertoire HTBI primers in conjunction with Arm-PCR of CDR3 regions. TCRdb passed the multiplex PCR reads through MiXCR, listing each CDR3 protein once. The data hold over 500,000 distinct CDR3 sequences, with 15% to 20% observed a single time. Time point here: newly diagnosed GD, antithyroid drugs for less than 3 months. RNA extracted from PBMCs served as the sequencing template. Separately, the same data were catalogued under a study of T cells in Graves' hyperthyroidism and ophthalmopathy.

The sample here was peripheral blood mononuclear cells (PBMCs), taken at new diagnosis, from a patient treated with antithyroid drugs. The source of these receptors is a woman in her 30s with Graves disease.

This clonotype has at least ten counts. The chain carries TRBV18 and TRBJ2-5; D gene unclear. Germline V gives CDR1 KGHSH, CDR2 LQKENI. Trimming stripped 6 bases from V and 4 bases from J, with 12 bases between. The length of the CDR3 is 13 residues. The CDR3: CASSYMDGETQYF. CDR3 bases: TGTGCCAGCTCCTACATGGACGGAGAGACCCAGTACTTC.

This clonotype was found many times. V gene TRBV6-2 or TRBV6-3 combines with J gene TRBJ2-3; D is perhaps TRBD1 or TRBD2 (6 bases each). V lost 4 bases to trimming and J lost 2 bases, with 19 bases between them. This CDR3 is 17 amino acids long. Looked up from germline, CDR1 is MNHEY and CDR2 is SVGEGT. CDR3: CASSSRRGDLDTDTQYF. The DNA of the CDR3 is TGTGCCAGCAGTTCGCGGAGGGGGGATTTGGACACAGATACGCAGTATTTT.

This clonotype was seen only once. A much bigger clone sits one base away, suggesting this may be a read error. This chain links TRBV3-1 with TRBJ1-6; 10 positions agree with TRBD1. J was trimmed by 11 bases and V by 5 bases; bases with no gene match: 6. Germline-derived CDR1 and CDR2 are LGHDT and YNNKEL (reference sequence). CDR3 length: 14 amino acids. The CDR3 DNA reads TGTGCCAGCAGCGCGGGACAGGGGATCCCACCCCTCCACTTT. Translated, it gives CASSAGQGIPPLHF. Filled out from reference TRBV3-1 and TRBJ1-6, the complete variable domain reads DTAVSQTPKYLVTQMGNDKSIKCEQNLGHDTMYWYKQDSKKFLKIMFSYNNKELIINETVPNRFSPKSPDKAHLNLHINSLELGDSAVYFCASSAGQGIPPLHFGNGTRLTVT.

This clonotype has a count of ten or more. The gene calls are TRBV28 and TRBJ2-1; the D gene is possibly TRBD2 (5 bases). In germline, CDR1 is MDHEN, CDR2 SYDVKM. The CDR3 spans 14 residues. V shed 4 bases and J shed 7 bases, with 14 bases lying between them. The CDR3 region has the DNA TGTGCCAGCAGTTCCGGGATCGGCGGGAATGAGCAGTTCTTC. Translated, it gives CASSSGIGGNEQFF.

In this sample, this clonotype turned up a few times. CDR3 sequence reads: CASSQDPTTSGRLTDTQYF. DNA of the CDR3: TGTGCCAGCAGCCAAGACCCTACGACTAGCGGGCGTTTAACAGATACGCAGTATTTT. The chain recombines TRBV4-2 with TRBJ2-3; 10 nucleotides line up with TRBD2. This CDR3 region has 19 residues. Germline CDR1 LGHNA, CDR2 YNFKEQ. V dropped 0 bases and J dropped 3; count of bases not matched to a gene: 12.